Below, one TCR beta chain is given with its context. Its cognate antigen is unknown. The library tagged each cDNA molecule with unique molecular identifiers. TCRdb reprocessed the RACE reads via MiXCR and lists one record per CDR3 protein. Altogether more than 300,000 distinct CDR3 sequences are present, more than 4.5% being singletons, with the ten largest covering 2% to 3%. This record belongs to a study of human T cells and chemical hapten exposure. Study details: The sensitizing agent was 2% DPC, placed on about 2 cm by about 2 cm of upper inner arm skin.

Study observations and caveats: The count of PT1 expanded TCRs correlated positively with patch test score.

Time point specified: pre-sensitization, week 0. The treatment was: therapeutic diphenylcyclopropenone sensitization with weekly scalp DPC. From whole blood left unfractionated, total RNA was extracted. The sample consisted of whole blood, taken in connection with sensitization to the hapten diphenylcyclopropenone (DPC). The source is a woman aged 50 to 60 with alopecia areata. Some clones in this sample may be carry-over from other donors' samples.

The chain's CDR3 is CASSDPGHLNTEAFF. The CDR3 DNA follows: TGTGCCAGCAGTGATCCGGGACATTTGAACACTGAAGCTTTCTTT. The chain is built from TRBV6-5 and TRBJ1-1; TRBD1 might be the D (6 bases). Trimming stripped 5 bases from V and 0 bases from J, with 13 bases between. The germline gives CDR1 MNHEY, CDR2 SVGAGI. The CDR3 totals 15 residues.